Reported below is one T cell receptor (beta chain). The same CDR3 can be traced to other DNA sequences in this sample. The entry originates in a study of T cell clones after liver transplantation. The V gene lost 4 bases and the J gene lost 0 bases, with 3 bases spanning the gap. The CDR3 spans 11 residues. CDR1 and CDR2 from the germline V gene are SQVTM and ANQGSEA. The method was immunoSEQ multiplex PCR; TCRdb's version includes in-frame clones alone and lacks a portion of them. The repertoire includes about 51,000 clones, around 85% of them detected once, and 14% sits in the top ten. The sequencing used CD8+ T cells from blood, collected 12 months after liver transplant. This TCR came from a human patient who received a liver transplant. The graft donor may be the source of some T cells. The chain links TRBV29-1 to TRBJ1-1; D remains ambiguous. The CDR3 reads CSVAMNTEAFF. The CDR3 region has the DNA TGCAGCGTTGCCATGAACACTGAAGCTTTCTTT. Using reference TRBV29-1 and TRBJ1-1 for the parts outside the CDR3, the full variable domain is SAVISQKPSRDICQRGTSLTIQCQVDSQVTMMFWYRQQPGQSLTLIATANQGSEATYESGFVIDKFPISRPNLTFSTLTVSNMSPEDSSIYLCSVAMNTEAFFGQGTRLTVV.